These 6 T cell receptor beta chains came from one sample sequenced in a study of tumor-infiltrating lymphocytes in oesophageal squamous cell carcinoma. TCRdb re-called the PCR reads with MiXCR, one entry per CDR3 protein. The sample holds 10,000 to 15,000 distinct CDR3 sequences, less than 55% seen once. Sequenced material: normal esophageal tissue next to the tumor. The receptors stem from a male donor with esophageal squamous cell carcinoma.

The chain combines TRBV4-3 with TRBJ2-5; TRBD2 matches at 8 bases. The DNA end is more similar to TRBJ2-3, so the J call may be wrong. The germline CDR1 and CDR2 sequences are LGHNA and YSLEER. This CDR3 is built from 15 residues. DNA for the CDR3: TGCGCCAGCAGCCTAAGCGGGAGTGGGTCAGATACGCAGTATTTT. It translates to CASSLSGSGSDTQYF.

The chain has TRBV11-2 and TRBJ2-4; possible D gene TRBD1, 6 bases. The CDR3 covers 15 residues. Germline CDR1 is SGHAT and CDR2 is FQNNGV. V was clipped by 4 bases and J by 1 base, with 11 bases between them. The CDR3 spells CASSSQGSAKNIQYF. For the CDR3, the DNA is TGTGCCAGCAGCTCACAGGGTTCGGCCAAAAACATTCAGTACTTC.

This clonotype was recorded many times. The rearrangement joins TRBV5-1 to TRBJ2-1; D could derive from TRBD1 or TRBD2 (6 bases each). This CDR3 region has 14 residues. V lost 5 bases and J 8 bases, leaving 17 bases between the germline ends. Germline V CDR1 and CDR2: SGHRS, YFSETQ. The CDR3 here is CASREGHRVDEQFF. CDR3 DNA sequence: TGCGCCAGCAGGGAGGGCCACAGGGTGGATGAGCAGTTCTTC.

This chain joins TRBV12-3 or TRBV12-4 and TRBJ2-7; no definite D call. The DNA end lines up better with TRBJ2-5; the J call may be wrong. CDR3 length: 15 amino acids. Written as DNA, the CDR3 is TGTGCCAGCAGTTTGGCCCTGGGAACACAAGAGACCCAGTACTTC. This translates into CASSLALGTQETQYF.

The chain couples TRBV6-2 or TRBV6-3 to TRBJ2-4; D perhaps matches TRBD1 (6 bases). Deletions cut 8 bases from V and 3 bases from J, with 17 bases between. The CDR3 length is 15 residues. In germline, CDR1 is MNHEY, CDR2 SVGEGT. CDR3 residues: CASGPRGGGKNIQYF. The CDR3 nucleotides are TGTGCCAGCGGCCCGAGAGGGGGTGGCAAAAACATTCAGTACTTC.

This clonotype was found many times. The V and J genes are TRBV12-1 and TRBJ2-5; the DNA was not used to check the table's D call, TRBD2. TRBV12-1 is a documented pseudogene. The CDR3 has 16 residues. The CDR3 DNA reads as TGTGCCAGCAGCTCGGGGACTAGCGGGCTTCAAGAGACCCAGTACTTC. It is translated as CASSSGTSGLQETQYF.